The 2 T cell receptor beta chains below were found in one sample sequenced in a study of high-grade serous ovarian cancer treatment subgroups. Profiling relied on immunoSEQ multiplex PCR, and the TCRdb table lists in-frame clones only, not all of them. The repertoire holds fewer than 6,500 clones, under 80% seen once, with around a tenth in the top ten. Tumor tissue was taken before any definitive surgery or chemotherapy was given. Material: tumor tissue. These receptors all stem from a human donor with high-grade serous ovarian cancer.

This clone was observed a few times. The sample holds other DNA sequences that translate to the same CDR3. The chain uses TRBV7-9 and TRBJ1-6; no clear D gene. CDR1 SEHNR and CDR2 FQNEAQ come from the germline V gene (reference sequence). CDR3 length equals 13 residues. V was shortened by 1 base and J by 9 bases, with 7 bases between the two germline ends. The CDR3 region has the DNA TGTGCCAGCAGCTTAGGGTTGGGTTCACCCCTCCACTTT. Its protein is CASSLGLGSPLHF.

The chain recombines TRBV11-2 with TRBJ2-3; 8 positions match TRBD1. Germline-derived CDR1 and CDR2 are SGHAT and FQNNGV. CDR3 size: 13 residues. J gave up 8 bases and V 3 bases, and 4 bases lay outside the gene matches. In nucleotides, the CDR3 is TGTGCCAGCAGCTTTCAGGGGGCGGCTACGCAGTATTTT. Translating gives CASSFQGAATQYF.